This T cell receptor beta chain originates from a study of T cell changes during pregnancy in multiple sclerosis. Of note for this clone: Compared with germline, one end of the junction differs, possibly owing to a read error. This CDR3 is also generated by other DNA sequences in the sample.

Here immunoSEQ multiplex PCR was the method, and the copy in TCRdb shows in-frame clones only, minus some. The sample holds more than 55,000 clones; 80% to 95% are singletons and the top ten take 0.85%. The CDR3 runs to 16 residues. From germline, CDR1 is SGHRS and CDR2 YFSETQ. The sample here was peripheral blood, taken in the first trimester of pregnancy. The J gene is TRBJ2-7, the V gene TRBV5-1; 11 bases are a match to TRBD2. This clonotype was obtained from a female donor with multiple sclerosis, enrolled in a pregnancy study. CDR3 protein: CASSLQTSGALYEQYF. CDR3 nucleotides: TGTGCCAGCAGCCTCCAGACTAGCGGGGCACTCTACGAGCAGTACTTC.